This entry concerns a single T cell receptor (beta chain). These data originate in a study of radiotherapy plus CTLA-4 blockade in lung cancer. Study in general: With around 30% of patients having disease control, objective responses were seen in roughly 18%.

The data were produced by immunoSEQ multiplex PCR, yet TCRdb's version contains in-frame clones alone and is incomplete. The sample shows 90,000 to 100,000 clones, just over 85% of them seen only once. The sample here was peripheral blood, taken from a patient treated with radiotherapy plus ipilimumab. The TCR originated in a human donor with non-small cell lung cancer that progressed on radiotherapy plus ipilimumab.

The CDR3 spells CASRMGTGISSYEQYF. CDR3 DNA: TGCGCCAGCCGGATGGGAACGGGGATTTCCTCCTACGAGCAGTACTTC. The J gene is TRBJ2-7, the V gene TRBV4-1, with D possibly matching TRBD2 (5 bases). The V end was cut by 8 bases, the J end by 0 bases, with 20 bases between. This CDR3 has 16 residues. Germline lookup yields CDR1 MGHRA and CDR2 YSYEKL.